A selection of T cell receptor beta chains follows, all from one sample in a study of blood T cell repertoires in COVID-19. TCRdb keeps only in-frame clones here, not all; method: immunoSEQ multiplex PCR. The table includes fewer than 150,000 clones, 75% to 90% detected once. Sequences were obtained from peripheral blood. Receptors were obtained from a woman between 65 and 79 years old with acute or convalescent COVID-19. Each CDR3 is given with its conserved first and last residue. D genes are given only for firm matches. Size is omitted from some rows. Given values are once, few, many or a class for expanded clones.

>.|TRBJ1-6|TRBV4-1|.
CASSQGRGRSYNSPLHF
TGCGCCAGCAGCCAAGGGAGGGGACGGTCATATAATTCACCCCTCCACTTT
>.|TRBJ1-5|TRBV7-2|.
CASSPMQLDTSGPNQPQHF
TGTGCCAGCAGCCCCATGCAATTGGACACTTCTGGGCCCAATCAGCCCCAGCATTTT
>.|TRBJ1-5|TRBV18|.
CASSPGSGQPQHF
TGTGCCAGCTCACCAGGGAGCGGTCAGCCCCAGCATTTT
>.|TRBJ1-2|TRBV10-3|.
CASKQGSDGYTF
TGTGCCAGTAAACAGGGCTCGGATGGCTACACCTTC
>.|TRBJ1-5|TRBV7-8|TRBD1
CASSLSARGFNQPQHF
TGTGCCAGCAGCTTATCGGCCAGGGGGTTTAATCAGCCCCAGCATTTT
>.|TRBJ1-2|TRBV5-1|.
CASSLTGADYGYTF
TGCGCCAGCAGCTTGACTGGGGCCGACTATGGCTACACCTTC
>.|TRBJ1-2|TRBV7-8|.
CASSLNPGALNYGYTF
TGTGCCAGCAGCTTAAATCCCGGAGCCTTGAACTATGGCTACACCTTC
>.|TRBJ2-5|TRBV19|TRBD1
CASSIGGTGYFQETQYF
TGTGCCAGTAGTATAGGGGGGACAGGGTATTTTCAAGAGACCCAGTACTTC
>.|TRBJ2-5|TRBV2|.
CASSEFRGRETQYF
TGTGCCAGCAGTGAATTCAGGGGGAGGGAGACCCAGTACTTC
>.|TRBJ2-7|TRBV18|TRBD2
CASSPSSGSSYEQYF
TGTGCCAGCTCACCTTCTAGCGGGAGCTCCTACGAGCAGTACTTC
>.|TRBJ2-2|TRBV5-1|TRBD1
CASSLTRQGNGELFF
TGCGCCAGCAGCTTGACTCGACAGGGTAACGGGGAGCTGTTTTTT
>.|TRBJ2-1|TRBV25-1|.
CASAGRTYNEQFF
TGTGCCAGCGCGGGACGGACCTACAATGAGCAGTTCTTC
>once|TRBJ2-5|TRBV5-1|.
CASTTGGLALETQYF
TGCGCCAGCACTACCGGAGGGCTAGCGTTAGAGACCCAGTACTTC
>.|TRBJ1-2|TRBV27|TRBD1
CASSRDRGNYGYTF
TGTGCCAGCAGCAGGGACAGGGGTAACTATGGCTACACCTTC
>once|TRBJ2-2|TRBV2|.
CASRLGLNTGELFF
TGTGCCAGCAGACTGGGACTTAACACCGGGGAGCTGTTTTTT
>.|TRBJ2-3|TRBV4-1|TRBD1
CASSQGGAGGTWGTQYF
TGCGCCAGCAGCCAGGGTGGGGCAGGGGGTACCTGGGGTACGCAGTATTTT
>once|TRBJ2-5|TRBV7-9|TRBD2
CASRYGGSRETQYF
TGTGCCAGCAGATACGGGGGGTCCCGAGAGACCCAGTACTTC
>.|TRBJ2-3|TRBV29-1|TRBD2
CSVRRGGDTQYF
TGCAGCGTTCGACGGGGGGGAGATACGCAGTATTTT
>.|TRBJ1-4|TRBV29-1|.
CSVGEDEKLFF
TGCAGCGTTGGGGAGGATGAAAAACTGTTTTTT
>once|TRBJ2-5|TRBV12-5|TRBD1
CASSLVDRESGETQYF
TGTGCTAGTAGTTTGGTCGACAGGGAGAGCGGAGAGACCCAGTACTTC
>.|TRBJ2-3|TRBV5-1|.
CASREQATRTDTQYF
TGCGCCAGCAGAGAGCAAGCTACCCGCACAGATACGCAGTATTTT
>.|TRBJ2-3|TRBV7-9|TRBD1
CASSPGQTNTDTQYF
TGTGCCAGCAGCCCGGGACAGACAAACACAGATACGCAGTATTTT
>.|TRBJ2-2|TRBV2|.
CASSEAREYRGELFF
TGTGCCAGCAGTGAAGCGAGGGAATATCGCGGGGAGCTGTTTTTT
>.|TRBJ1-3|TRBV18|.
CASSLAGLLSGNTIYF
TGTGCCAGCTCACTAGCGGGACTCCTCTCTGGAAACACCATATATTTT
>.|TRBJ1-1|TRBV29-1|.
CSVALGVTEAFF
TGCAGCGTTGCCCTAGGCGTCACTGAAGCTTTCTTT
>.|TRBJ2-3|TRBV19|.
CASSPRQTDTQYF
TGTGCCAGTAGTCCCCGCCAGACAGATACGCAGTATTTT
>.|TRBJ1-2|TRBV27|TRBD1
CASSQAGTGVGYTF
TGTGCCAGCAGCCAGGCCGGGACAGGGGTAGGCTACACCTTC
>.|TRBJ1-5|TRBV19|.
CASKGGTRRNQPQHF
TGTGCCAGTAAGGGAGGGACAAGGCGAAATCAGCCCCAGCATTTT
>few|TRBJ1-1|TRBV5-1|.
CASSPAGGAGDTEAFF
TGCGCCAGCAGTCCGGCGGGGGGCGCAGGGGACACTGAAGCTTTCTTT
>.|TRBJ1-1|TRBV28|.
CASSSAGVGPGTEAFF
TGTGCCAGCAGTTCCGCGGGGGTGGGCCCGGGCACTGAAGCTTTCTTT
>once|TRBJ1-2|TRBV7-9|.
CASGGQTVRDGYTF
TGTGCCAGCGGAGGACAGACGGTTAGGGATGGCTACACCTTC
>few|TRBJ2-7|TRBV4-1|.
CASSPSWGPYEQYF
TGCGCCAGCAGCCCCTCCTGGGGCCCCTACGAGCAGTACTTC
>.|TRBJ1-2|TRBV28|.
CASRSPGSYGYTF
TGTGCCAGCAGATCACCGGGGTCCTATGGCTACACCTTC
>.|TRBJ1-2|TRBV28|.
CASTPGDTGYTF
TGTGCCAGCACCCCTGGGGACACCGGCTACACCTTC
>once|TRBJ1-6|TRBV5-1|TRBD1
CASSLRPGQGLSYNSPLHF
TGCGCCAGCAGCTTACGACCGGGACAGGGACTGTCCTATAATTCACCCCTCCACTTT
>few|TRBJ1-5|TRBV28|TRBD1
CASSLDRLNNQPQHF
TGTGCCAGCAGTTTGGACAGGTTAAACAATCAGCCCCAGCATTTT
>.|TRBJ1-2|TRBV6-5|TRBD1
CASRSGQGTFYGYTF
TGTGCCAGCAGATCGGGACAGGGTACTTTCTATGGCTACACCTTC
>.|TRBJ2-1|TRBV5-1|TRBD2
CASSWRLAGNNEQFF
TGCGCCAGCAGCTGGCGACTAGCGGGGAATAATGAGCAGTTCTTC
>.|TRBJ2-7|TRBV2|.
CASSGTSRPTYEQYF
TGTGCCAGCAGTGGAACTAGCAGGCCCACCTACGAGCAGTACTTC
>.|TRBJ2-7|TRBV11-2|TRBD1
CASSSLRQGEQYF
TGTGCCAGCAGCTCCCTCAGACAGGGGGAGCAGTACTTC
>.|TRBJ1-5|TRBV7-9|.
CASSLDSRAGQPQHF
TGTGCCAGCAGCTTAGATTCTAGGGCGGGTCAGCCCCAGCATTTT
>.|TRBJ1-2|TRBV25-1|.
CASSETGYDYGYTF
TGTGCCAGCAGTGAAACAGGGTACGACTATGGCTACACCTTC
>few|TRBJ2-3|TRBV27|TRBD1
CASSRTGGTDTQYF
TGTGCCTCCTCGAGGACAGGGGGCACAGATACGCAGTATTTT
>.|TRBJ1-1|TRBV27|TRBD1
CASSLSIPGQGFQNTEAFF
TGTGCCAGCAGTTTATCGATTCCAGGACAGGGCTTTCAGAACACTGAAGCTTTCTTT
>.|TRBJ2-3|TRBV24-1|.
CATSDIRARGALEDTQYF
TGTGCCACCAGTGACATTAGGGCGCGGGGTGCATTGGAAGATACGCAGTATTTT
>.|TRBJ1-5|TRBV10-1|.
CASMGQNQPQHF
TGCGCCAGCATGGGGCAGAATCAGCCCCAGCATTTT
>.|TRBJ1-6|TRBV2|.
CASRGEVNSPLHF
TGTGCCAGCAGGGGGGAGGTTAATTCACCCCTCCACTTT
>.|TRBJ1-5|TRBV12-3/TRBV12-4|TRBD1
CASSKGAGKPQHF
TGTGCCAGCAGCAAGGGGGCTGGTAAGCCCCAGCATTTT